This passage covers 25 T cell receptor beta chains from one sample sequenced in a study of T cells in Graves' hyperthyroidism and ophthalmopathy (dated by TCRdb to about 2019). Library preparation used multiplex PCR. TCRdb names Illumina HiSeq 2000 as the instrument used. Amplification of TCR beta CDR3 regions was carried out from RNA transcripts. A first-round RT-PCR of the TCR CDR3 used the HTBI primer set with the Qiagen OneStep RT-PCR kit. Through fastp at Q25 and MiXCR, TCRdb rebuilt clones from the public reads, retaining in-frame beta chains. Every distinct CDR3 protein forms one entry, paired with its most common genes and DNA. This sample is represented by 450,000 to 600,000 distinct CDR3 sequences; less than 15% of them were singletons. The ten most abundant clones make up approximately 15% of the sample. Material for sequencing was blood. Every receptor here comes from a middle-aged woman with Graves' hyperthyroidism.

This clonotype came up many times. The chain is built from TRBV5-5 and TRBJ2-1; no definite D call. Germline loops: CDR1 SGHKS, CDR2 YYEKEE (reference sequence). The CDR3 consists of 14 residues. Trimming removed 1 base from V and 8 bases from J, with 13 bases in between. CDR3 in DNA: TGTGCCAGCAGCTTGCTCTGGGGTACGGATGAGCAGTTCTTC. Protein: CASSLLWGTDEQFF.

In its sample, this clonotype was seen many times. This sequence joins TRBV30 and TRBJ2-7; 9 nucleotides match TRBD2. The trim removed 2 bases at V and 3 bases at J, leaving 5 bases unmatched. The CDR3 consists of 14 residues. The germline V gene encodes CDR1 GTSNPN and CDR2 SVGIG (reference sequence). CDR3 sequence (DNA): TGTGCCTGGAGTCCGCTAGCGGGAAGCTACGAGCAGTACTTC. This gives the protein CAWSPLAGSYEQYF.

This chain connects TRBV4-1 to TRBJ2-1, with 7 nucleotides matching TRBD1. This CDR3 has 15 residues. Trimming at V came to 2 bases and at J to 6 bases, leaving 7 bases not matched to a gene. The germline V gene has CDR1 MGHRA and CDR2 YSYEKL. The CDR3 is CASSQTEPGGNEQFF. The CDR3 bases are TGCGCCAGCAGCCAAACCGAACCAGGGGGCAATGAGCAGTTCTTC.

This clonotype was counted at least ten times. Since a much larger clone is just one base distant, this may be a read error. The chain couples TRBV2 to TRBJ2-3; TRBD2 matches at 8 bases. This CDR3 spans 17 amino acids. Germline CDR1 SNHLY, CDR2 FYNNEI. V lost 2 bases and J lost 3; bases outside the gene matches: 10. CDR3 nucleotides: TGTGCCAGCAGTGAAACCGTAGCGGGAATTGGGACAGATACGCAGTATTTT. Protein product: CASSETVAGIGTDTQYF.

This clonotype was recorded at least ten times. The V gene is TRBV18, the J gene TRBJ1-2; possible D gene TRBD1, 6 bases. The germline gives CDR1 KGHSH, CDR2 LQKENI. The CDR3 loop spans 12 amino acids. Trimming took off 6 bases at V and 8 bases at J, with 13 bases between the two ends. The CDR3 nucleotides read TGTGCCAGCTCTACGGCAGGGGCAGGCTACACCTTC. Its translation: CASSTAGAGYTF.

The sample holds a few counts of this clonotype. The rearrangement uses TRBV2 and TRBJ2-1; 10 bases are shared with TRBD2. The J segment lost 4 bases and the V segment lost 7 bases, leaving 13 bases of the junction unmatched. This CDR3 spans 17 amino acids. Germline CDR1 and CDR2: SNHLY and FYNNEI. The CDR3 here is CASIRLAGAPLYNEQFF. CDR3 DNA sequence: TGTGCCAGCATACGTCTAGCGGGAGCCCCCCTGTACAATGAGCAGTTCTTC. The variable domain in full, completed from reference TRBV2 and TRBJ2-1, reads EPEVTQTPSHQVTQMGQEVILRCVPISNHLYFYWYRQILGQKVEFLVSFYNNEISEKSEIFDDQFSVERPDGSNFTLKIRSTKLEDSAMYFCASIRLAGAPLYNEQFFGPGTRLTVL.

This clonotype was picked up many times. V gene TRBV30 combines with J gene TRBJ1-1; a possible D gene is TRBD1 (5 bases). The germline V gene encodes CDR1 GTSNPN and CDR2 SVGIG (reference sequence). With 2 bases removed from V and 7 bases from J, the gap between germline ends came to 14 bases. The CDR3 consists of 13 residues. The CDR3: CAWSKQETYEAFF. DNA of the CDR3: TGTGCCTGGAGTAAACAGGAAACCTATGAAGCTTTCTTT.

This chain joins TRBV20-1 and TRBJ2-3; D may be TRBD2 (6 bases). Trimming cost V 6 bases and J 5 bases, with 18 bases left between them. This CDR3 has 14 amino acids. The V gene's germline CDR1 is DFQATT and CDR2 SNEGSKA (reference sequence). The CDR3, as DNA: TGCAGTGCCACCCGCGCGACTAGTGAAGATACGCAGTATTTT. Protein: CSATRATSEDTQYF.

This clonotype was seen ten or more times. The V call is TRBV20-1, the J call TRBJ2-2; unclear D gene. The V and J ends lost 3 bases and 0 bases respectively, with 11 bases between them. The CDR3 has 15 residues. Germline lookup yields CDR1 DFQATT and CDR2 SNEGSKA (reference sequence). CDR3 residues: CSASVASPNTGELFF. The CDR3 nucleotides are TGCAGTGCTAGTGTGGCGTCTCCGAACACCGGGGAGCTGTTTTTT.

V gene TRBV3-1 combines with J gene TRBJ2-1, with 13 nucleotides matching TRBD2. Per germline, CDR1 LGHDT and CDR2 YNNKEL (reference sequence). V trimming: 3 bases; J trimming: 9 bases; junction bases outside the gene matches: 8. This CDR3 is built from 16 residues. The chain's CDR3 is CASSQPSGTSGTEQFF. DNA of the CDR3: TGTGCCAGCAGCCAGCCCTCCGGGACTAGCGGGACTGAGCAGTTCTTC.

This clonotype has at least ten counts. The chain joins TRBV7-2 to TRBJ1-1, with D possibly matching TRBD1 (6 bases). CDR1 and CDR2 from the germline V gene are SGHTA and FQGNSA. This CDR3 spans 14 amino acids. Trimming removed 2 bases at V and 5 bases at J, with 12 bases between. The CDR3 sequence: CASSLQGRGTEAFF. CDR3 in DNA: TGTGCCAGCAGCTTACAGGGGAGGGGGACTGAAGCTTTCTTT. Looking up the rest from reference TRBV7-2 and TRBJ1-1 gives the full variable domain: GAGVSQSPSNKVTEKGKDVELRCDPISGHTALYWYRQSLGQGLEFLIYFQGNSAPDKSGLPSDRFSAERTGGSVSTLTIQRTQQEDSAVYLCASSLQGRGTEAFFGQGTRLTVV.

The sample holds a few counts of this clonotype. The junction departs from germline at one end; a sequencing error may be responsible. CDR3 DNA sequence: TGTGCCGGCAGGGGTGGAGATGGCTACACCTTC. Residues: CAGRGGDGYTF. The chain is built from TRBV28 and TRBJ1-2, with a tentative D call TRBD1 (6 bases). The length of the CDR3 is 11 residues. From germline, CDR1 is MDHEN and CDR2 SYDVKM.

This clonotype was recorded at least ten times. V is TRBV28 and J is TRBJ2-1, with D possibly being TRBD2 (6 bases). The CDR3 contains 16 residues. Per the germline V gene, CDR1 is MDHEN and CDR2 is SYDVKM. The V end lost 4 bases, the J end lost 6 bases, and 19 bases lay between the germline ends. CDR3 DNA sequence: TGTGCCAGCAGTTCCCTTGGAGGAGGGCCGGTCAATGAGCAGTTCTTC. It is translated as CASSSLGGGPVNEQFF. The full variable domain, its missing parts supplied by reference TRBV28 and TRBJ2-1, is DVKVTQSSRYLVKRTGEKVFLECVQDMDHENMFWYRQDPGLGLRLIYFSYDVKMKEKGDIPEGYSVSREKKERFSLILESASTNQTSMYLCASSSLGGGPVNEQFFGPGTRLTVL.

This clonotype has a count of ten or more. The CDR3 here is CASSTSAAGGELFF. The CDR3 coding sequence is TGTGCCAGCAGTACCAGTGCCGCGGGCGGGGAGCTGTTTTTT. The rearrangement joins TRBV12-3 or TRBV12-4 to TRBJ2-2, with D maybe TRBD2 (5 bases). The CDR3 length is 14 residues. The ends were cut back, 5 bases at V and 7 bases at J, with 14 bases in the middle.

About this clonotype itself: At one boundary the junction diverges from the germline segment, which might be a read error. The gene calls are TRBV2 and TRBJ1-4; 9 bases align to TRBD1. This CDR3 spans 15 amino acids. Germline V gene sequence: CDR1 SNHLY, CDR2 FYNNEI. This chain's CDR3 is CASSELGQGGEKLLF. CDR3 coding DNA: TGTGCCAGCAGTGAATTGGGACAGGGCGGTGAAAAACTGCTTTTT. Supplemented by reference TRBV2 and TRBJ1-4, the full variable domain reads EPEVTQTPSHQVTQMGQEVILRCVPISNHLYFYWYRQILGQKVEFLVSFYNNEISEKSEIFDDQFSVERPDGSNFTLKIRSTKLEDSAMYFCASSELGQGGEKLLFGSGTQLSVL.

This chain connects TRBV5-6 to TRBJ2-7, with D perhaps TRBD1 (6 bases). The germline CDR1 and CDR2 sequences are SGHDT and YYEEEE. This CDR3 region has 12 residues. V was trimmed by 0 bases and J by 6 bases, leaving 7 bases between them. CDR3 protein: CASSLGQAEQYF. The CDR3 bases are TGTGCCAGCAGCTTGGGACAGGCCGAGCAGTACTTC.

The sample holds many counts of this clonotype. The genes are TRBV24-1 and TRBJ2-5, with D maybe TRBD1 (5 bases). Germline CDR1 KGHDR, CDR2 SFDVKD. V shed 2 bases and J shed 2 bases, with 14 bases lying between them. The CDR3 totals 16 residues. CDR3 amino acids: CATSDSSRTIQETQYF. Written as DNA, the CDR3 is TGTGCCACCAGTGATTCATCCCGGACAATACAAGAGACCCAGTACTTC.

This clonotype was seen a handful of times. The gene calls are TRBV6-2 or TRBV6-3 and TRBJ2-7; D remains ambiguous. V was pared by 6 bases and J by 5 bases, with 11 bases between. This CDR3 comprises 12 residues. Per the germline V gene, CDR1 is MNHEY and CDR2 is SVGEGT. CDR3 in amino acids: CASSSYRNEQYF. CDR3 nucleotide sequence: TGTGCCAGCAGCTCCTATCGAAACGAGCAGTACTTC.

This clonotype appeared many times. The genes are TRBV11-1 and TRBJ2-7; D is unclear. This CDR3 has 14 amino acids. Trimming shortened V by 1 base and J by 2 bases, and 9 bases separated the two germline ends. Germline CDR1 is SGHAT and CDR2 is FQDESV (reference sequence). CDR3 DNA: TGTGCCAGCAGCTTAGAAAGGTCCACCTACGAGCAGTACTTC. Its translation: CASSLERSTYEQYF.

The table lists this clonotype with many counts. This chain links TRBV14 with TRBJ1-4, with no clear D. V was pared by 0 bases and J by 8 bases, with 7 bases between. The length of the CDR3 is 13 residues. Germline V lookup: CDR1 SGHDN, CDR2 FVKESK. CDR3 protein: CASSQEFHEKLFF. The CDR3 bases are TGTGCCAGCAGCCAAGAATTTCACGAAAAACTGTTTTTT.

The CDR3 is CASSLGRIRWWLGYTF. The CDR3 DNA is TGTGCCAGCAGTCTGGGCAGAATTAGGTGGTGGCTTGGCTACACCTTC. This sequence joins TRBV28 and TRBJ1-2; D ambiguous. Between the trimmed V and J ends, which lost 5 bases and 7 bases, there was a span of 23 bases. CDR3 size: 16 residues. Germline V lookup: CDR1 MDHEN, CDR2 SYDVKM.

This clonotype was seen at least ten times. The chain has TRBV27 and TRBJ2-7, with D possibly matching TRBD1 (6 bases). With 8 bases removed from V and 7 bases from J, the gap between germline ends came to 18 bases. There are 13 residues in the CDR3. Germline V CDR1 and CDR2: MNHEY, SMNVEV (reference sequence). The CDR3: CASSQQGSWEQYF. DNA of the CDR3: TGTGCCAGCTCGCAACAGGGTTCATGGGAGCAGTACTTC.

This clonotype has a count of ten or more. The J gene is TRBJ2-1, the V gene TRBV11-2; D might be TRBD1 or TRBD2, each matching 5 bases. Germline V gives CDR1 SGHAT, CDR2 FQNNGV. The CDR3 is 13 residues long. The V gene lost 4 bases and the J gene lost 9 bases, with 13 bases spanning the gap. CDR3 amino acids: CASSWDPAGEQFF. The DNA of the CDR3 is TGTGCCAGCAGCTGGGACCCAGCTGGTGAGCAGTTCTTC.

The rearrangement joins TRBV19 to TRBJ2-2, with 7 bases identical to TRBD2. The ends lost 1 base at V and 7 bases at J; junction bases unmatched: 3. The CDR3 runs to 14 residues. The germline V gene has CDR1 LNHDA and CDR2 SQIVND (reference sequence). CDR3 amino acids: CASSIGLANGELFF. The CDR3 DNA is TGTGCCAGTAGTATAGGACTAGCCAACGGGGAGCTGTTTTTT. The variable domain in full, completed from reference TRBV19 and TRBJ2-2, reads DGGITQSPKYLFRKEGQNVTLSCEQNLNHDAMYWYRQDPGQGLRLIYYSQIVNDFQKGDIAEGYSVSREKKESFPLTVTSAQKNPTAFYLCASSIGLANGELFFGEGSRLTVL.

This chain uses TRBV6-1 with TRBJ2-1; 9 bases map to TRBD2. The CDR3 is 14 amino acids. Trimming at V came to 3 bases and at J to 5 bases, leaving 2 bases not matched to a gene. The germline V gene has CDR1 MNHNS and CDR2 SASEGT. Written as DNA, the CDR3 is TGTGCCAGCAGTGATAGCGGGAGCCACAATGAGCAGTTCTTC. Protein product: CASSDSGSHNEQFF.